The rows below give T cell receptor beta chains drawn from one sample of a study of blood T cell repertoires in COVID-19. Clones were read by immunoSEQ multiplex PCR, and TCRdb kept only the in-frame ones, dropping some. This sample has about 300,000 clones, with 65% to 90% found just once. The specimen sequenced was PBMCs or T cells enriched from blood (not recorded which). Source of these receptors: a man aged 25-45 years who had recovered from COVID-19. CDR3s include the opening cysteine and the closing phenylalanine or tryptophan. The D gene is left open where the match is weak. Size values are once, few and many counts, or a class for expanded clones, and some rows have none.

J gene | D gene | V gene | clone size | CDR3 DNA | CDR3 protein
TRBJ2-7 | TRBD2 | TRBV3-1/TRBV3-2 | once | TGTGCCAGCAGTGGGACTAGCGGGACCCACGAGCAGTACTTC | CASSGTSGTHEQYF
TRBJ2-5 | - | TRBV6-5 | - | TGTGCCAGCAGTTACTACTCCAGGGGTGGCGAGACCCAGTACTTC | CASSYYSRGGETQYF
TRBJ2-5 | - | TRBV27 | - | TGTGCCAGCAGTCCCCTCAACTTGGTGGAGACCCAGTACTTC | CASSPLNLVETQYF
TRBJ2-2 | - | TRBV7-9 | - | TGTGCCAGCAGCTTCCGGACTGGGACCGGGGAGCTGTTTTTT | CASSFRTGTGELFF
TRBJ2-7 | TRBD2 | TRBV7-2 | - | TGTGCCAGCAGCCAGATAGCGGGAGCCCTTGGGGAGCAGTACTTC | CASSQIAGALGEQYF
TRBJ2-7 | TRBD1 | TRBV5-1 | - | TGCGCCAGCAGCTTATCCTTTGGACAGGATATATACGAGCAGTACTTC | CASSLSFGQDIYEQYF
TRBJ1-2 | - | TRBV3-1/TRBV3-2 | - | TGTGCCAGCAGCCGGGTGAGCAGGGAAAACTATGGCTACACCTTC | CASSRVSRENYGYTF
TRBJ2-7 | - | TRBV11-3 | - | TGTGCCAGCAGCTTACGCGAGCAGTACTTC | CASSLREQYF
TRBJ2-5 | - | TRBV19 | - | TGTGCCAGTAGTCCATCTAGCGCTCAAGAGACCCAGTACTTC | CASSPSSAQETQYF
TRBJ2-1 | - | TRBV5-1 | - | TGCGCCAGCAGTGGGAGGGGGGCAAACAATGAGCAGTTCTTC | CASSGRGANNEQFF
TRBJ1-3 | - | TRBV7-8 | once | TGTGCCAGCAGCTCTACTGGAAACACCATATATTTT | CASSSTGNTIYF
TRBJ2-7 | - | TRBV27 | - | TGTGCCAGCAGTTTTTCTAGACTCCCAAGCTCCTACGAGCAGTACTTC | CASSFSRLPSSYEQYF
TRBJ2-7 | TRBD1 | TRBV30 | - | TGTGCCTGGGCATGGAGGGACAGGGGCGAGCAGTACTTC | CAWAWRDRGEQYF
TRBJ1-1 | - | TRBV12-3/TRBV12-4 | - | TGTGCCAGCAGTCCACAGAGTGAAGCTTTCTTT | CASSPQSEAFF
TRBJ2-7 | - | TRBV6-5 | once | TGTGCCAGCAGCCGCCCGGGCCAGGGCTTAGACGAGCAGTACTTC | CASSRPGQGLDEQYF
TRBJ1-5 | - | TRBV6-5 | - | TGTGCCAGCAGTCTGACGGGAGGCAATCAGCCCCAGCATTTT | CASSLTGGNQPQHF
TRBJ2-2 | - | TRBV19 | - | TGTGCCAGTAGTATTAATCGGGGAACCGGGGAGCTGTTTTTT | CASSINRGTGELFF
TRBJ1-4 | - | TRBV29-1 | - | TGCAGCGTTGCCGGTTCGACAGTTAGTGAAAAACTGTTTTTT | CSVAGSTVSEKLFF
TRBJ2-7 | - | TRBV27 | - | TGTGCCAGCAGCGGCAGGCCTTACCTATACGAGCAGTACTTC | CASSGRPYLYEQYF
TRBJ2-7 | TRBD2 | TRBV7-2 | - | TGTGCCAGCAGCACGCCAACGGGACTAGTCTACGAGCAGTACTTC | CASSTPTGLVYEQYF
TRBJ1-2 | - | TRBV10-3 | - | TGTGCCATCAGTGAGTCGACAGATGCGCGTGGCTACACCTTC | CAISESTDARGYTF
TRBJ2-7 | - | TRBV7-9 | - | TGTGCCAGCAACTCGGGCTCCTACGAGCAGTACTTC | CASNSGSYEQYF
TRBJ2-1 | TRBD2 | TRBV19 | - | TGTGCCAGTAGTATAGAACTAGCGGACTACAATGAGCAGTTCTTC | CASSIELADYNEQFF
TRBJ1-2 | TRBD1 | TRBV25-1 | - | TGTGCCAGCAGTGCTAATGGACAGGGGGCTTCTGGCTACACCTTC | CASSANGQGASGYTF
TRBJ2-4 | - | TRBV25-1 | - | TGTGCCACCGGGGAGGCGAAACTAGCCAAAAACATTCAGTACTTC | CATGEAKLAKNIQYF
TRBJ1-1 | TRBD1 | TRBV5-1 | - | TGCGCCAGCAGCGTGGACAGGGACCCTACTGAAGCTTTCTTT | CASSVDRDPTEAFF
TRBJ2-7 | TRBD1 | TRBV19 | - | TGTGCCAGTAGTACGACAGGGGGAAGTTCGGTCGAGCAGTACTTC | CASSTTGGSSVEQYF
TRBJ2-7 | - | TRBV5-1 | - | TGCGCCAGCAGCTTGGCCCCCCCTCTCGGCTACGAGCAGTACTTC | CASSLAPPLGYEQYF
TRBJ2-3 | - | TRBV4-1 | - | TGCGCCAGCAGCGCCCGGATCGGGGGCACAGATACGCAGTATTTT | CASSARIGGTDTQYF
TRBJ1-2 | TRBD1 | TRBV19 | - | TGTGCCAGTAATCGGGACAGGGGAAACTATGGCTACACCTTC | CASNRDRGNYGYTF
TRBJ2-1 | - | TRBV7-6 | once | TGTGCCAGCAGCCGTCAGGGGCCCTTGGGGAATGAGCAGTTCTTC | CASSRQGPLGNEQFF
TRBJ2-3 | TRBD1 | TRBV19 | - | TGTGCCAGTAGACCACAGGGGGCTAGCACAGATACGCAGTATTTT | CASRPQGASTDTQYF